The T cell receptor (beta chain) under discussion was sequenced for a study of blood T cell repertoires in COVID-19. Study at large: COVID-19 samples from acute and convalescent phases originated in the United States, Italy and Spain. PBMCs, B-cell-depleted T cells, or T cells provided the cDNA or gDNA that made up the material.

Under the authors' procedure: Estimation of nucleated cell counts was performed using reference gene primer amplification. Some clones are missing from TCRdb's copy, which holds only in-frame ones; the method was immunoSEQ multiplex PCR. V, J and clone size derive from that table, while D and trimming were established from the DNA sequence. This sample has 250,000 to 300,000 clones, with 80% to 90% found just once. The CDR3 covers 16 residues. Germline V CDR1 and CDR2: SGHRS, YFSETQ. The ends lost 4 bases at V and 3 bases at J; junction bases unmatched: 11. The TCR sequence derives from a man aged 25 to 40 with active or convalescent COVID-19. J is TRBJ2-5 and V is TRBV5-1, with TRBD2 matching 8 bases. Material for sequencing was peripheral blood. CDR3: CASSPGGLGGEETQYF. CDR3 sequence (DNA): TGCGCCAGCAGCCCCGGGGGACTAGGGGGAGAAGAGACCCAGTACTTC.